The rows below give T cell receptor beta chains drawn from one sample of a study of T-cell reconstitution after alpha-beta-depleted transplantation in children. TCRdb reprocessed the PCR reads with MiXCR, giving one entry per CDR3 protein. The sample includes hundreds of thousands of distinct CDR3 sequences, 13% of them seen just once. Material: PBMCs, mostly from graft donor cells, obtained 360 days after TCRalphabeta/CD19-depleted stem cell transplant. Receptors were obtained from a male patient younger than 18 who had a stem cell transplant for acute myeloid leukemia, so the T cells may come from the graft donor. The CDR3 runs from the conserved cysteine through the conserved F or W. D genes are given only for firm matches. A clone size is listed for some rows: how often the clone was seen (once, few, many), or a class if it is expanded.

clone size: few
V gene: TRBV5-1
J gene: TRBJ2-2
D gene: TRBD2
CDR3 protein: CASSLETGAGTGELFF
CDR3 DNA: TGCGCCAGCAGCTTGGAGACGGGAGCGGGGACCGGGGAGCTGTTTTTT

clone size: NA
V gene: TRBV20-1
J gene: TRBJ2-1
D gene: NA
CDR3 protein: CSAGRNEQFF
CDR3 DNA: TGCAGTGCGGGGCGGAATGAGCAGTTCTTC

clone size: few
V gene: TRBV30
J gene: TRBJ2-1
D gene: NA
CDR3 protein: CAWSPIRGGFSSYNEQFF
CDR3 DNA: TGTGCCTGGAGTCCCATTAGAGGTGGCTTCAGCTCCTACAATGAGCAGTTCTTC

clone size: NA
V gene: TRBV15
J gene: TRBJ2-3
D gene: NA
CDR3 protein: CATSGITHMDTQYF
CDR3 DNA: TGTGCCACCTCCGGGATCACCCACATGGATACGCAGTATTTT

clone size: NA
V gene: TRBV15
J gene: TRBJ2-3
D gene: TRBD1
CDR3 protein: CATSGRQGTDTQYF
CDR3 DNA: TGTGCCACCAGCGGTCGACAGGGGACGGATACGCAGTATTTT

clone size: many
V gene: TRBV6-2/TRBV6-3
J gene: TRBJ2-5
D gene: TRBD1
CDR3 protein: CASSYRGREETQYF
CDR3 DNA: TGTGCCAGCAGTTACAGGGGGCGCGAGGAGACCCAGTACTTC

clone size: NA
V gene: TRBV6-2/TRBV6-3
J gene: TRBJ2-1
D gene: TRBD2
CDR3 protein: CASIGLADSRRQFF
CDR3 DNA: TGTGCCAGCATAGGGCTAGCGGATAGCCGGCGGCAGTTCTTC

clone size: NA
V gene: TRBV12-3/TRBV12-4
J gene: TRBJ2-5
D gene: TRBD2
CDR3 protein: CASSLVGLTSGPQETQYF
CDR3 DNA: TGTGCCAGCAGTTTAGTAGGGCTCACTAGCGGGCCCCAAGAGACCCAGTACTTC

clone size: NA
V gene: TRBV2
J gene: TRBJ2-3
D gene: NA
CDR3 protein: CASSSSPTHTDTQYF
CDR3 DNA: NA

clone size: NA
V gene: TRBV21-1
J gene: TRBJ2-1
D gene: NA
CDR3 protein: CACTKGVSSYNEQFF
CDR3 DNA: TGTGCCTGCACCAAGGGCGTCTCCTCCTACAATGAGCAGTTCTTC

clone size: many
V gene: TRBV24-1
J gene: TRBJ2-7
D gene: NA
CDR3 protein: CATSATSFYEQYF
CDR3 DNA: TGTGCCACCAGTGCCACATCTTTCTACGAGCAGTACTTC

clone size: many
V gene: TRBV18
J gene: TRBJ2-1
D gene: TRBD2
CDR3 protein: CASSPKAGGSYNEQFF
CDR3 DNA: TGTGCCAGCTCACCTAAAGCGGGAGGGTCCTACAATGAGCAGTTCTTC

clone size: NA
V gene: TRBV9
J gene: TRBJ2-3
D gene: NA
CDR3 protein: CASSVPGQDTQYF
CDR3 DNA: TGTGCCAGCAGCGTACCGGGGCAAGATACGCAGTATTTT

clone size: NA
V gene: TRBV30
J gene: TRBJ1-3
D gene: NA
CDR3 protein: CAWSRGGNTIYF
CDR3 DNA: TGTGCCTGGAGTCGCGGCGGAAACACCATATATTTT

clone size: many
V gene: TRBV28
J gene: TRBJ2-1
D gene: TRBD1
CDR3 protein: CASSSGTGIREQFF
CDR3 DNA: TGTGCCAGCAGTTCCGGGACAGGGATTCGTGAGCAGTTCTTC

clone size: NA
V gene: TRBV18
J gene: TRBJ2-5
D gene: TRBD2
CDR3 protein: CASTSLAGIETQYF
CDR3 DNA: TGTGCCAGCACATCACTAGCGGGAATAGAGACCCAGTACTTC

clone size: NA
V gene: TRBV20-1
J gene: TRBJ2-1
D gene: TRBD2
CDR3 protein: CSARALLAGVPNEQFF
CDR3 DNA: TGCAGTGCTAGAGCGTTACTAGCGGGAGTTCCGAATGAGCAGTTCTTC

clone size: NA
V gene: TRBV7-9
J gene: TRBJ2-5
D gene: NA
CDR3 protein: CASSLVLSSQETQYF
CDR3 DNA: TGTGCCAGCAGCTTAGTGTTGTCCAGCCAAGAGACCCAGTACTTC

clone size: many
V gene: TRBV27
J gene: TRBJ2-2
D gene: NA
CDR3 protein: CASSFATNTGELFF
CDR3 DNA: TGTGCCAGCAGTTTCGCTACCAACACCGGGGAGCTGTTTTTT

clone size: few
V gene: TRBV6-1
J gene: TRBJ1-1
D gene: NA
CDR3 protein: CASIGYLNTEAFF
CDR3 DNA: TGTGCCAGCATAGGGTACCTGAACACTGAAGCTTTCTTT

clone size: NA
V gene: TRBV6-2/TRBV6-3
J gene: TRBJ2-6
D gene: NA
CDR3 protein: CASSPRQASVKAEYSGANVLTF
CDR3 DNA: TGTGCCAGCAGTCCCCGACAGGCCTCCGTGAAAGCGGAATACTCTGGGGCCAACGTCCTGACTTTC

clone size: NA
V gene: TRBV7-9
J gene: TRBJ2-4
D gene: NA
CDR3 protein: CASSHRELKNIQYF
CDR3 DNA: TGTGCCAGCAGTCACAGGGAATTAAAAAACATTCAGTACTTC

clone size: few
V gene: TRBV20-1
J gene: TRBJ1-2
D gene: TRBD1
CDR3 protein: CSARDRTGPYGYTF
CDR3 DNA: TGCAGTGCTAGAGACAGGACAGGGCCATATGGCTACACCTTC

clone size: NA
V gene: TRBV7-7
J gene: TRBJ2-5
D gene: NA
CDR3 protein: CASSLGGPYRETQYF
CDR3 DNA: TGTGCTAGCAGCTTAGGCGGTCCGTACCGAGAGACCCAGTACTTC

clone size: NA
V gene: TRBV28
J gene: TRBJ2-1
D gene: TRBD2
CDR3 protein: CASRLKPGLAFF
CDR3 DNA: TGTGCCAGCAGGCTTAAACCGGGACTAGCGTTCTTC

clone size: many
V gene: TRBV4-2
J gene: TRBJ2-5
D gene: TRBD2
CDR3 protein: CASSQGTGGLETQYF
CDR3 DNA: TGTGCCAGCAGCCAAGGGACGGGAGGTCTGGAGACCCAGTACTTC

clone size: few
V gene: TRBV20-1
J gene: TRBJ2-1
D gene: NA
CDR3 protein: CSAVPWDNEQFF
CDR3 DNA: TGCAGTGCGGTCCCTTGGGACAATGAGCAGTTCTTC

clone size: many
V gene: TRBV7-7
J gene: TRBJ2-3
D gene: NA
CDR3 protein: CASSLNPGSSTDTQYF
CDR3 DNA: TGTGCTAGCAGCCTCAACCCGGGTTCAAGCACAGATACGCAGTATTTT

clone size: few
V gene: TRBV3-1
J gene: TRBJ2-3
D gene: TRBD1
CDR3 protein: CASSLRQGGVSTDTQYF
CDR3 DNA: TGTGCCAGCAGCCTTAGACAGGGGGGGGTGAGCACAGATACGCAGTATTTT

clone size: NA
V gene: TRBV10-3
J gene: TRBJ2-5
D gene: NA
CDR3 protein: CAISESRAGQETQYF
CDR3 DNA: TGTGCCATCAGTGAGTCCCGGGCAGGACAAGAGACCCAGTACTTC

clone size: NA
V gene: TRBV28
J gene: TRBJ2-7
D gene: NA
CDR3 protein: CASSFRVGLTYEQYF
CDR3 DNA: TGTGCCAGCAGTTTTCGGGTAGGGTTAACCTACGAGCAGTACTTC

clone size: NA
V gene: TRBV20-1
J gene: TRBJ2-1
D gene: NA
CDR3 protein: CSARDPGDPSSYNEQFF
CDR3 DNA: TGCAGTGCTAGAGATCCTGGGGATCCCAGCTCCTACAATGAGCAGTTCTTC

clone size: many
V gene: TRBV12-3/TRBV12-4
J gene: TRBJ2-7
D gene: TRBD1
CDR3 protein: CASSVGTAHEQYF
CDR3 DNA: TGTGCCAGCAGTGTAGGGACAGCCCACGAGCAGTACTTC

clone size: NA
V gene: TRBV20-1
J gene: TRBJ1-5
D gene: NA
CDR3 protein: CSARVPSAGGRQPQHF
CDR3 DNA: TGCAGTGCTAGAGTCCCCTCTGCGGGAGGGCGGCAGCCCCAGCATTTT

clone size: few
V gene: TRBV9
J gene: TRBJ2-7
D gene: TRBD2
CDR3 protein: CASSVSGRSGEQYF
CDR3 DNA: TGTGCCAGCAGCGTGAGCGGGAGGTCGGGGGAGCAGTACTTC

clone size: few
V gene: TRBV4-2
J gene: TRBJ2-1
D gene: TRBD1
CDR3 protein: CASSQDRGTGTGTIITF
CDR3 DNA: TGTGCCAGCAGCCAAGATCGGGGGACAGGGACGGGTACGATCATCACCTTC

clone size: few
V gene: TRBV7-8
J gene: TRBJ2-3
D gene: NA
CDR3 protein: CASSLAHDSRYPTDTQYF
CDR3 DNA: TGTGCCAGCAGCTTAGCGCACGACAGCAGATACCCCACAGATACGCAGTATTTT

clone size: many
V gene: TRBV29-1
J gene: TRBJ2-7
D gene: NA
CDR3 protein: CSVGEGGLSYEQYF
CDR3 DNA: TGCAGCGTTGGTGAGGGGGGCCTCTCCTACGAGCAGTACTTC

clone size: few
V gene: TRBV7-2
J gene: TRBJ2-3
D gene: TRBD1
CDR3 protein: CARETGGRPYF
CDR3 DNA: TGTGCCAGAGAAACAGGGGGTCGGCCGTATTTT

clone size: NA
V gene: TRBV5-1
J gene: TRBJ2-7
D gene: NA
CDR3 protein: CASRWTPGYEQYF
CDR3 DNA: TGCGCCAGCAGGTGGACACCGGGATACGAGCAGTACTTC

clone size: NA
V gene: TRBV6-5
J gene: TRBJ2-5
D gene: TRBD2
CDR3 protein: CASSYTSGGRETQYF
CDR3 DNA: TGTGCCAGCAGTTATACTAGCGGGGGACGGGAGACCCAGTACTTC

clone size: many
V gene: TRBV7-2
J gene: TRBJ1-2
D gene: TRBD1
CDR3 protein: CASSLGQGAYGYTF
CDR3 DNA: TGTGCCAGCAGCTTAGGACAGGGGGCCTATGGCTACACCTTC

clone size: NA
V gene: TRBV10-3
J gene: TRBJ2-7
D gene: TRBD1
CDR3 protein: CAISAGQGPTYEQYF
CDR3 DNA: TGTGCCATCAGTGCGGGACAGGGGCCAACCTACGAGCAGTACTTC

clone size: many
V gene: TRBV4-3
J gene: TRBJ2-7
D gene: NA
CDR3 protein: CASSQDGVAAYEQYF
CDR3 DNA: TGCGCCAGCAGCCAAGATGGTGTAGCGGCCTACGAGCAGTACTTC

clone size: NA
V gene: TRBV28
J gene: TRBJ2-7
D gene: NA
CDR3 protein: CASRVVTRAYEQYF
CDR3 DNA: TGTGCCAGCAGAGTGGTTACTAGGGCCTACGAGCAGTACTTC

clone size: few
V gene: TRBV6-5
J gene: TRBJ1-4
D gene: NA
CDR3 protein: CASSYRMELEKLFF
CDR3 DNA: TGTGCCAGCAGTTACCGAATGGAATTGGAAAAACTGTTTTTT

clone size: few
V gene: TRBV20-1
J gene: TRBJ2-7
D gene: TRBD2
CDR3 protein: CSASPLAGGYEQYF
CDR3 DNA: TGCAGTGCTAGTCCACTAGCGGGGGGCTACGAGCAGTACTTC

clone size: many
V gene: TRBV12-3/TRBV12-4
J gene: TRBJ2-1
D gene: NA
CDR3 protein: CAIANYRHEQFF
CDR3 DNA: TGTGCCATCGCAAACTATAGACATGAGCAGTTCTTC

clone size: few
V gene: TRBV7-3
J gene: TRBJ2-1
D gene: TRBD2
CDR3 protein: CASSSLGLAGNEQFF
CDR3 DNA: TGTGCCAGCAGCTCGCTCGGACTAGCGGGAAATGAGCAGTTCTTC

clone size: many
V gene: TRBV5-1
J gene: TRBJ2-1
D gene: TRBD2
CDR3 protein: CASILTSGNNEQFF
CDR3 DNA: TGCGCCAGCATCTTGACTAGCGGTAACAATGAGCAGTTCTTC

clone size: many
V gene: TRBV7-8
J gene: TRBJ2-2
D gene: NA
CDR3 protein: CASSATGVNTGELFF
CDR3 DNA: TGTGCCAGCAGCGCGACAGGAGTGAACACCGGGGAGCTGTTTTTT

clone size: NA
V gene: TRBV30
J gene: TRBJ2-7
D gene: TRBD1
CDR3 protein: CAWSWDRVPYEQYF
CDR3 DNA: TGTGCCTGGAGTTGGGACAGGGTCCCCTACGAGCAGTACTTC

clone size: NA
V gene: TRBV6-2/TRBV6-3
J gene: TRBJ1-1
D gene: NA
CDR3 protein: CASSYWGYTEAFF
CDR3 DNA: TGTGCCAGCAGTTATTGGGGGTACACTGAAGCTTTCTTT

clone size: NA
V gene: TRBV20-1
J gene: TRBJ1-1
D gene: NA
CDR3 protein: CSARDYGGKNTEAFF
CDR3 DNA: TGCAGTGCTAGAGATTACGGGGGGAAGAACACTGAAGCTTTCTTT

clone size: few
V gene: TRBV29-1
J gene: TRBJ2-5
D gene: TRBD1
CDR3 protein: CSVERRGQGSETQYF
CDR3 DNA: TGCAGCGTTGAAAGACGGGGACAGGGGTCAGAGACCCAGTACTTC